This is a list of T cell receptor beta chains from one sample in a study of beta chain features in type 1 diabetes. The data were produced by immunoSEQ multiplex PCR, yet TCRdb's version contains in-frame clones alone and is incomplete. The sample has over 120,000 clones, 9.2% seen once. Sequenced sample: central memory CD4+ T cells from blood. The source is a young man in good health. Each CDR3 is given with its conserved first and last residue. The D gene is left open where the match is weak. Expanded clones get a size class; other rows say once, few or many, or leave the size out.

>TRBV21-1|-|TRBJ1-2|17|few
TGTGCCAGCAGCAAAGGGGACAGGGGCACGATTGACTATGGCTACACCTTC
CASSKGDRGTIDYGYTF
>TRBV6-5|TRBD2|TRBJ2-7|15|few
TGTGCCAGCAGTTTACATGGGGGGGGGATCGGCGAGCAGTACTTC
CASSLHGGGIGEQYF
>TRBV4-3|-|TRBJ2-5|15|many
TGCGCCAGCAGCCATCCGGGACACCCTCAAGAGACCCAGTACTTC
CASSHPGHPQETQYF
>TRBV15|TRBD1|TRBJ2-3|16|-
TGTGCCACCAGCACTAAGACAGGGTTGAGCACAGATACGCAGTATTTT
CATSTKTGLSTDTQYF
>TRBV18|TRBD2|TRBJ2-7|16|few
TGTGCCAGCTCACCACCCGCTAGCGGGGGCTCCTACGAGCAGTACTTC
CASSPPASGGSYEQYF
>TRBV7-9|-|TRBJ2-2|14|-
TGTGCCAGCAGTCGGCAGGGGCACACCGGGGAGCTGTTTTTT
CASSRQGHTGELFF
>TRBV19|-|TRBJ1-5|17|few
TGTGCCAGTAGTATAGAACACACAGGGAAGATCCATCAGCCCCAGCATTTT
CASSIEHTGKIHQPQHF
>TRBV4-1|-|TRBJ2-7|14|few
TGCGCCAGCAGCCAAGATAGGGTTTCGGGGGAGCAGTACTTC
CASSQDRVSGEQYF
>TRBV5-8|TRBD1|TRBJ2-1|15|-
TGTGCCAGCAGCTTCAAGGGACAGAAATGGGATGAGCAGTTCTTC
CASSFKGQKWDEQFF
>TRBV30|-|TRBJ2-7|14|few
TGTGCCTGGAGTCTGGGTGAGGGGGTAAGAGAGCAGTACTTC
CAWSLGEGVREQYF
>TRBV30|-|TRBJ1-6|13|few
TGTGCCTGGAGTGGAAGGGGCGGATCACCCCTCCACTTT
CAWSGRGGSPLHF
>TRBV6-5|TRBD1|TRBJ1-5|15|few
TGTGCCAGCAGTTACTCCCGGGACAGAAATCAGCCCCAGCATTTT
CASSYSRDRNQPQHF
>TRBV7-2|-|TRBJ1-5|16|-
TGTGCCAGCAGCTTATGGCTCGGACAGTTGTATCAGCCCCAGCATTTT
CASSLWLGQLYQPQHF
>TRBV19|TRBD1|TRBJ2-7|16|few
TGTGCCAGTAGTCCGCGTTTACAGGGGATAACCTACGAGCAGTACTTC
CASSPRLQGITYEQYF
>TRBV6-1|TRBD1|TRBJ1-5|15|few
TGTGCCGGCGACTCGACAGGGGGCGACAATCAGCCCCAGCATTTT
CAGDSTGGDNQPQHF
>TRBV30|-|TRBJ2-5|13|few
TGTGCCCGGGACGGGGGGCCAGGGGAGACCCAGTACTTC
CARDGGPGETQYF
>TRBV28|-|TRBJ2-2|16|-
TGTGCCAGCAGTTTATCCGGACGGGGAAACACCGGGGAGCTGTTTTTT
CASSLSGRGNTGELFF
>TRBV10-1|TRBD2|TRBJ2-3|14|few
TGCGCCAGCAGTGAGTCGTATAGCGGGGGCCCTCGGTATTTT
CASSESYSGGPRYF
>TRBV4-2|TRBD1|TRBJ1-4|15|few
TGTGCCAGCAGCGGGACGACAGGGATAAATGAAAAACTGTTTTTT
CASSGTTGINEKLFF
>TRBV4-3|-|TRBJ1-5|13|-
TGCGCCAGCAGCCAAGACAGTCTTCGGCCCCAGCATTTT
CASSQDSLRPQHF
>TRBV5-8|TRBD1|TRBJ1-5|15|few
TGTGCCAGCAGCCCTTGGTTGACAGGGCATCAGCCCCAGCATTTT
CASSPWLTGHQPQHF
>TRBV7-2|-|TRBJ2-3|16|-
TGTGCCAGCAGCTTGGAGGGGAGTAGGGTTACAGATACGCAGTATTTT
CASSLEGSRVTDTQYF
>TRBV2|-|TRBJ2-3|14|-
TGTGCCAGCATTTGGGGAGGAAGCACAGATACGCAGTATTTT
CASIWGGSTDTQYF
>TRBV5-1|TRBD1|TRBJ2-7|15|few
TGCGCCAGCAGCGTGGACAGGCCCCCCTCCTACGAGCAGTACTTC
CASSVDRPPSYEQYF
>TRBV7-2|TRBD1|TRBJ2-5|12|few
TGTGCCAGCAGCTTAGCGCAGGGGGCCCAGTACTTC
CASSLAQGAQYF
>TRBV19|TRBD1|TRBJ2-1|14|few
TGTGCCAGTAGCCCCCAGGGGGCCTACAATGAGCAGTTCTTC
CASSPQGAYNEQFF
>TRBV27|TRBD2|TRBJ2-1|15|many
TGTGCCAGCAGATCCGGGACTAGCGGACGTGATGAGCAGTTCTTC
CASRSGTSGRDEQFF
>TRBV2|-|TRBJ1-5|14|-
TGTGCCAGCAGGGCCCACAGCAGCAATCAGCCCCAGCATTTT
CASRAHSSNQPQHF
>TRBV9|TRBD1|TRBJ2-7|14|few
TGTGCCAGCAGCGCCACGGGACAGTCCTACGAGCAGTACTTC
CASSATGQSYEQYF